A selection of T cell receptor beta chains follows, all from one sample in a study of blood T cell repertoires in COVID-19. Profiled with immunoSEQ multiplex PCR; TCRdb holds only in-frame clones, not every one. Of fewer than 300,000 clones in the sample, over 75% are singletons; the top ten hold 1% to 1.3%. Specimen: PBMCs or T cells enriched from blood (not recorded which). These receptors came from a woman in her twenties or thirties who had recovered from COVID-19. CDR3s include the opening cysteine and the closing phenylalanine or tryptophan. The D gene is left open where the match is weak. The size field is filled for only some rows; it gives once, few, many or a size class.

>TRBV6-4|.|TRBJ2-1|.|16
TGTGCCAGCAGTCGGGCAGGGCAATCCTCCTACAATGAGCAGTTCTTC
CASSRAGQSSYNEQFF
>TRBV2|TRBD1|TRBJ2-1|.|14
TGTGCCAGCTCCCGGGACAGGGTCTACAATGAGCAGTTCTTC
CASSRDRVYNEQFF
>TRBV30|.|TRBJ2-7|once|12
TGTGCCTGGACCCTTGGAGGCTACGAGCAGTACTTC
CAWTLGGYEQYF
>TRBV6-5|.|TRBJ2-7|.|13
TGTGCCAGCAGTTACGCGGGACTCAACGAGCAGTACTTC
CASSYAGLNEQYF
>TRBV29-1|.|TRBJ2-7|.|16
TGCAGCGTTGAAGACGATTCCCGGCCCCCAGGCTACGAGCAGTACTTC
CSVEDDSRPPGYEQYF
>TRBV30|TRBD1|TRBJ2-3|.|13
TGTGCCTGGACCCTTGGACAGGGAGGCACGCAGTATTTT
CAWTLGQGGTQYF
>TRBV7-2|.|TRBJ1-4|.|15
TGTGCCAGCAGCTTAGTTCGGGGTTCCAATGAAAAACTGTTTTTT
CASSLVRGSNEKLFF
>TRBV19|TRBD2|TRBJ2-1|once|17
TGTGCCAGTAGCCCTAGCGGGAGGGCCGGTCGATTCAATGAGCAGTTCTTC
CASSPSGRAGRFNEQFF
>TRBV28|.|TRBJ2-4|once|12
TGTGCCAGCGGGGCAGGTATGAACATTCAGTACTTC
CASGAGMNIQYF
>TRBV6-1|.|TRBJ1-2|many|15
TGTGCCAGCAGTGATAGCTCTGCAGGGTCCTATGGCTACACCTTC
CASSDSSAGSYGYTF
>TRBV6-5|TRBD2|TRBJ2-3|.|15
TGTGCCAGCAGCATGGGGCTAGCGGACACAGATACGCAGTATTTT
CASSMGLADTDTQYF
>TRBV7-3|TRBD2|TRBJ2-1|.|12
TGTGCCAGCAGCCCTAGCGGAAATGAGCAGTTCTTC
CASSPSGNEQFF
>TRBV19|TRBD2|TRBJ2-1|.|15
TGTGCCAGTACCCCCCTCGGGACTAGATCGAATGAGCAGTTCTTC
CASTPLGTRSNEQFF
>TRBV28|TRBD2|TRBJ2-5|few|15
TGTGCCAGCAGGAGTCGAGGGAGGGTACAAGAGACCCAGTACTTC
CASRSRGRVQETQYF
>TRBV7-6|.|TRBJ2-5|.|15
TGTGCCAGCAGCTTAGCGGGCCAGGGACAAGAGACCCAGTACTTC
CASSLAGQGQETQYF